This T cell receptor (beta chain) was recovered during a study of shared clonotypes between healthy human individuals. Study-wide results and caveats: Sharing across four donors was seen in 4% to 6.5% of naive CD4 clonotypes. Although depth was large, rarefaction showed that sequencing of the sorted subsets was incomplete.

As to this clone: What it binds is unknown.

Positively selected for CCR7, the CD45RO-negative cells used as naive CD8 cells excluded terminally differentiated effector memory CD45RA+ cells. CDR3 length: 16 amino acids. The germline CDR1 and CDR2 sequences are SGDLS and YYNGEE. V dropped 1 base and J dropped 2; count of bases not matched to a gene: 8. Here immunoSEQ multiplex PCR was the method, and the copy in TCRdb shows in-frame clones only, minus some. The sample includes about 550,000 clones, just under 97% of them seen just once. This TCR was sampled from a young woman in good health. The gene calls are TRBV9 and TRBJ2-7; TRBD2 agrees at 8 bases. The material sequenced was naive CD8+ T cells sorted from blood. CDR3 region: CASSVSRLAGTYEQYF. CDR3 coding DNA: TGTGCCAGCAGCGTATCTCGTCTAGCGGGTACCTACGAGCAGTACTTC.